The 14 T cell receptor beta chains reported below all come from one sample, sequenced in a study. A single record per CDR3 protein comes from TCRdb applying MiXCR to the RT-PCR reads. The sample carries more than 600,000 distinct CDR3 sequences, approximately 15% recorded once. Sequencing used memory CD4+ T cells from blood. These TCRs come from a female donor in good health, serving as a healthy control.

The gene calls are TRBV5-1 and TRBJ2-3; 9 nucleotides line up with TRBD2. The V gene end was trimmed by 2 bases and the J gene end by 6 bases; junction bases not matched to a gene: 13. From germline, CDR1 is SGHRS and CDR2 YFSETQ. The CDR3 runs to 17 residues. The CDR3 here is CASSFRTSVNTADTQYF. In DNA form, the CDR3 reads TGCGCCAGCAGCTTCCGGACTAGCGTCAATACAGCGGATACGCAGTATTTT.

This clonotype was observed many times. The rearrangement uses TRBV7-8 and TRBJ2-7; a weak D match, TRBD1 (6 bases). V lost 5 bases and J lost 2, with 13 bases in between. The CDR3 is 14 residues long. CDR1 is SGHVS, CDR2 FQNEAQ, per germline. DNA for the CDR3: TGTGCCAGCAGCATCTACAGGGAAACCTACGAGCAGTACTTC. This translates into CASSIYRETYEQYF.

The chain links TRBV21-1 to TRBJ2-1; the table's TRBD2 call for D was not verified on the DNA. TRBV21-1 is designated a pseudogene. This CDR3 comprises 18 residues. In DNA, the CDR3 is TGTGCCAGCAGCAAAGTGGCTAGCGGGGGGCCCCGTCGTTATGAGCAGTTCTTC. As protein: CASSKVASGGPRRYEQFF.

J is TRBJ2-5 and V is TRBV5-5; D gene uncertain. Deletions cut 6 bases from V and 4 bases from J, with 16 bases between. Germline V gene lookup returns CDR1 SGHKS and CDR2 YYEKEE (reference sequence). The CDR3 runs 14 residues. The CDR3 DNA follows: TGTGCCAGCATCACAACCGGGTTGGGAGAGACCCAGTACTTC. Translated: CASITTGLGETQYF.

This clonotype showed up many times. The J gene is TRBJ1-5, the V gene TRBV7-2; D might be TRBD1 (5 bases). This CDR3 region has 13 residues. V was pared by 4 bases and J by 4 bases, with 8 bases between. Looked up from germline, CDR1 is SGHTA and CDR2 is FQGNSA. CDR3 in DNA: TGTGCCAGCAGCTCACAGGCGAATCAGCCCCAGCATTTT. This gives the protein CASSSQANQPQHF.

This clonotype was detected ten times or more. The gene calls are TRBV5-1 and TRBJ2-3; D is uncertain. Trimming shortened V by 0 bases and J by 0 bases, and 8 bases separated the two germline ends. Germline-derived CDR1 and CDR2 are SGHRS and YFSETQ. The CDR3 covers 15 residues. The CDR3 DNA follows: TGCGCCAGCAGCTTGGGACGGGCTAGCACAGATACGCAGTATTTT. Encoded protein: CASSLGRASTDTQYF.

The V call is TRBV25-1, the J call TRBJ2-7; tentative D call: TRBD2 (5 bases). CDR3 size: 15 residues. V was shortened by 3 bases and J by 2 bases, with 14 bases between the two germline ends. Germline CDR1 and CDR2: MGHDK and SYGVNS. CDR3 bases: TGTGCCAGCAGTGATCGAAAAACGGGGACCTACGAGCAGTACTTC. Protein product: CASSDRKTGTYEQYF.

This chain links TRBV3-1 with TRBJ2-7; 7 bases match TRBD2. Germline trimming cut 2 bases from V and 2 bases from J; bases unmatched to any gene: 9. Germline V lookup: CDR1 LGHDT, CDR2 YNNKEL (reference sequence). The CDR3 is made up of 16 amino acids. CDR3 DNA sequence: TGTGCCAGCAGCCAAACAGGCGGCGGGGGTCCCTACGAGCAGTACTTC. Amino acids: CASSQTGGGGPYEQYF.

This clonotype was seen a handful of times. The chain joins TRBV20-1 to TRBJ2-2; TRBD1 matches at 11 bases. Looked up from germline, CDR1 is DFQATT and CDR2 is SNEGSKA (reference sequence). This CDR3 spans 15 amino acids. V lost 6 bases and J lost 7; bases outside the gene matches: 10. This CDR3 is CSANMDRGLGGELFF. The CDR3 DNA reads TGCAGTGCGAACATGGACAGGGGGCTTGGCGGGGAGCTGTTTTTT.

The V and J genes are TRBV12-3 or TRBV12-4 and TRBJ1-2; the match to TRBD1 covers 7 bases. CDR3 length: 14 residues. V dropped 6 bases and J dropped 1; count of bases not matched to a gene: 5. CDR3 sequence: CASSPQGINYGYTF. The CDR3 nucleotides read TGTGCCAGCAGCCCACAGGGGATTAACTATGGCTACACCTTC.

The chain employs TRBV15 and TRBJ2-3, with D possibly being TRBD1 (6 bases). Trimming left V 4 bases short and J 9 bases short, with 17 bases between. The CDR3 runs 14 residues. Germline V gene sequence: CDR1 LNHNV, CDR2 YYDKDF (reference sequence). In nucleotides, the CDR3 is TGTGCCACCAGCACACAGGGAAGCACAGGCACGCAGTATTTT. Encoded protein: CATSTQGSTGTQYF.

This clonotype was detected ten times or more. The chain joins TRBV6-2 or TRBV6-3 to TRBJ2-2, with D possibly matching TRBD2 (5 bases). This CDR3 has 15 amino acids. Trimming took off 4 bases at V and 7 bases at J, with 16 bases between the two ends. CDR1 and CDR2 (germline): MNHEY, SVGEGT. This CDR3 reads CASSSPSSGYGELFF. The CDR3 nucleotides read TGTGCCAGCAGTTCGCCTAGCAGTGGGTACGGGGAGCTGTTTTTT.

The chain links TRBV7-8 to TRBJ1-1, with D uncertain. The V gene lost 1 base and the J gene lost 1 base, with 7 bases spanning the gap. The CDR3 is 14 amino acids. The germline gives CDR1 SGHVS, CDR2 FQNEAQ. Here the CDR3 DNA reads TGTGCCAGCAGCTTAGGAGTTTGGAACACTGAAGCTTTCTTT. Translating it yields CASSLGVWNTEAFF.

This rearrangement joins TRBV7-8 to TRBJ2-7, with 8 bases lining up with TRBD2. The length of the CDR3 is 14 residues. Losses at the gene ends were 1 base for V and 6 bases for J; bases not matched to a gene: 5. The germline V gene encodes CDR1 SGHVS and CDR2 FQNEAQ. Here the CDR3 reads CASSLGRLAGEQYF. CDR3 DNA: TGTGCCAGCAGCTTAGGGAGGCTAGCGGGCGAGCAGTACTTC.